This T cell receptor (beta chain) was captured in a study of beta chain features in type 1 diabetes (dated by TCRdb to 2016 to 2019). In the study overall: No differences in mean age, gender distribution, total cell number or subset yield were found between patients and healthy donors. Regulatory and stem cell-like memory subsets were obtained from only 8 patients and roughly 8 healthy donors, while naive and central memory subsets were obtained from all 30 or so donors. A total of 90 million to 120 million sorted cells were examined across all samples, and a strong correlation was observed between cell number per subset and RNA yield. The study compared the TCRB repertoires of sorted circulating CD4+ T cell subsets in recently diagnosed type 1 diabetes patients with those in matched healthy donors. Study-wide findings and limitations: Because cDNA was sequenced instead of genomic DNA, highly expressing activated cells could be over-represented, though the groups showed no difference in activation or CD3 levels. Shorter templates might have been favored by PCR, but patient and control samples were amplified and corrected together, so both groups would have been affected equally by any skew. Type 1 diabetes patients showed a moderate but significant shortening of TCRB CDR3 length in all four CD4+ subsets. Naive, central memory and regulatory TCRB repertoires appeared to be more alike among patients than among healthy donors. At VDJ recombination sites, type 1 diabetes patients had fewer insertions and more deleted nucleotides, which implies abnormalities in thymic rearrangement. Because small numbers of individuals were included in the HLA sub-analyses, any influence of HLA type on TCRB rearrangement was left unresolved.

Each donor gave one peripheral blood draw, roughly 0.12 L on average, collected into heparinised tubes. Using a panel that included CD45RO, CCR7, CD25, CD127, CD95 and CD27, naive, central memory, regulatory and stem cell-like memory CD4+ T cells were sorted on a BD FACSAria II. A purity above 98% was achieved for all sorted populations. PBMCs were separated immediately by Lymphoprep density gradient centrifugation and were stained directly, without being cultured. So that batch effects would be minimized, each experiment stained and sorted samples in pairs, pairing one healthy donor with one patient. The High Capacity cDNA Reverse Transcription Kit was used to reverse transcribe all of the isolated RNA, meaning that expressed TCRB transcripts were what got sequenced. Naive, central memory and regulatory T cell samples underwent deep immunoSEQ sequencing, averaging about 3.57 million total reads per sample. Sorted cells were lysed in RLT buffer, and RNA was extracted using DNase-treated RNeasy Micro or Mini kits according to cell number. To prevent cross-contamination, every cell subset was processed on its own, while patient and healthy donor samples were processed together. TCRB sequences were amplified from cDNA with the immunoSEQ multiplex PCR, producing 87-bp fragments spanning the CDR3 region. The amplicons were sequenced using the Illumina HiSeq platform. On the study's bioinformatics: PCR bias was corrected computationally using synthetic template baselines, and reads within Hamming distance 2 were collapsed, with unmergeable singletons discarded. Reads were aligned against IMGT so that V, D and J genes, CDR3 length and insertions or deletions at six rearrangement sites could be assigned. Within each subset, clonotype counts were normalized to sorted cell number, after which true diversity and Gini coefficients were computed with the tcR R package. The overlap coefficient, calculated on TCRB nucleotide sequences, was used to quantify repertoire sharing. Out-of-frame TCRB sequences from naive cells were analyzed as a proxy for the pre-selection repertoire. This is the immuneACCESS table as TCRdb keeps it, with only in-frame sequences that have V and J called. A part of the clones is gone; compared with another copy, unresolved V genes explain less than half, and the rest is unexplained. Clone size and V and J calls were adopted from that table, with D and trimming inferred from the DNA. The sample contains around 300,000 clones, 9.5% to 12% of them found a single time. About 0.015% of the sample is taken by the ten largest.

As regards this clone: The specificity of this receptor is unknown. Per-base quality was not reported, and no clone a single base away is much larger than it.

CDR1 MDHEN and CDR2 SYDVKM are derived from the germline V gene. V is clipped by 10 bases and J by 1 base, and the sequence between their germline boundaries is 7 bases long. There are 12 amino acids in the CDR3, from cysteine to phenylalanine inclusive. The entry retains the CDR3 DNA only, 36 bases that are in frame from base 1. The TCR was taken from a woman aged 25 to 45 in good health. This chain is built from TRBV28 and TRBJ2-2; a weak D assignment points to TRBD2 (6 bases agree). Sequencing was carried out using naive CD4+ T cells from blood. Taken with the paper, the label for cell subset or site translates to: true naive CD4+ T cells. The nucleotide sequence is given as TGTGCCATAGCGGTGAACACCGGGGAGCTGTTTTTT. Its translation is CAIAVNTGELFF.